The 7 T cell receptor beta chains presented below share a single source sample, sequenced in a study of graft-versus-host responses after intestinal transplantation (dated by TCRdb to the early 2020s). Library preparation used the immunoSEQ multiplex PCR assay. TCRdb retrieved this table from immuneACCESS and kept in-frame rearrangements only. Not all clones are present; in checked studies, unresolved V genes account for under half, and no reason is known for the remainder. Recorded for this sample are tens of thousands of clones; around 92% of them occurred a single time. The ten largest clonotypes hold 0.72% of the sample. Sample: PBMCs, taken 66 days after intestinal transplant. The receptors originated from a human patient who received an intestinal transplant, so some T cells may come from the graft donor.

The CDR3 nucleotides read TGTGCCAGCAGCCAGGGATCCCAGGGCGCGCAGTACTTC. Its translation is CASSQGSQGAQYF. V gene TRBV5-6 combines with J gene TRBJ2-7; perhaps TRBD1 as D (5 bases). The germline CDR1 and CDR2 sequences are SGHDT and YYEEEE. The CDR3 loop spans 13 amino acids. The V end lost 4 bases, the J end lost 9 bases, and 17 bases lay between the germline ends.

On this clone itself: Different DNA sequences within this sample yield the same CDR3. CDR3 nucleotide sequence: TGTGCCAGCAGCTCTGACACGGACAGACCCTACGAGCAGTACTTC. Protein: CASSSDTDRPYEQYF. The rearrangement links TRBV11-2 to TRBJ2-7; maybe TRBD1 (6 bases). With 4 bases removed from V and 2 bases from J, the gap between germline ends came to 15 bases. Germline V gene sequence: CDR1 SGHAT, CDR2 FQNNGV. The CDR3 spans 15 residues.

V and J are TRBV28 and TRBJ2-7; tentatively, D is TRBD1 (6 bases). V lost 5 bases and J lost 4, with 21 bases in between. The CDR3 is 16 amino acids. Germline CDR1 and CDR2: MDHEN and SYDVKM. This CDR3 is CASSTFRDILGYEQYF. Here the CDR3 DNA reads TGTGCCAGCAGTACCTTCCGGGACATTCTAGGATACGAGCAGTACTTC.

This chain links TRBV7-9 with TRBJ1-3, with TRBD1 matching over 9 bases. Unmatched junction bases numbered 4, after V lost 5 bases and J lost 2 bases. Germline loops: CDR1 SEHNR, CDR2 FQNEAQ (reference sequence). This CDR3 is 15 amino acids long. CDR3 bases: TGTGCCAGCAGCGAGACAGGGGGGGCTGGAAACACCATATATTTT. It codes for CASSETGGAGNTIYF.

A single count supports this clone. The rearrangement joins TRBV7-6 to TRBJ2-1; 10 nucleotides align to TRBD2. V lost 2 bases and J lost 7; bases outside the gene matches: 5. The length of the CDR3 is 15 residues. CDR1 and CDR2 (germline): SGHVS, FNYEAQ. For the CDR3, the DNA is TGTGCCAGCAGCTTAATGACTAGCGGGCGGAATGAGCAGTTCTTC. Encoded protein: CASSLMTSGRNEQFF.

V gene TRBV15 combines with J gene TRBJ1-4; no firm D call. CDR1 and CDR2 from the germline V gene are LNHNV and YYDKDF (reference sequence). V was shortened by 0 bases and J by 2 bases, with 10 bases between the two germline ends. This CDR3 has 16 residues. CDR3 protein: CATSRDRWVTNEKLFF. The CDR3 DNA reads as TGTGCCACCAGCAGAGATCGATGGGTTACTAATGAAAAACTGTTTTTT.

V is TRBV29-1 and J is TRBJ2-3; TRBD1 or TRBD2 may be the D gene (5 bases each). From germline, CDR1 is SQVTM and CDR2 ANQGSEA. Trimming cost V 6 bases and J 8 bases, with 18 bases left between them. This CDR3 contains 13 residues. The DNA of the CDR3 is TGCAGCGTCGGGACCCTCTTTCGGGGTACGCAGTATTTT. As protein: CSVGTLFRGTQYF.